The next 12 T cell receptor beta chains were all read from a single sample in a study of CD8+ T cells in alopecia areata. Extracted RNA was reverse transcribed, and the resulting cDNA served as sequencing template. The method was immunoSEQ multiplex PCR; TCRdb's version includes in-frame clones alone and lacks a portion of them. The top ten hold 1% to 1.5% of the sample, which has 210,000 or so clones, approximately 72% seen once. Indicated treatment: oral pan-JAK inhibitor, 5-10 mg twice daily. The sequences come from CD4+ T cells sorted from blood, collected between weeks 43 and 45, from a patient treated with tofacitinib. The source of these receptors is a human donor with alopecia areata.

A few counts support this clone. The chain joins TRBV28 to TRBJ2-4; 7 bases align to TRBD1. The junction had 15 bases not matched to a gene; V was cut back by 10 bases and J by 12 bases. The CDR3 is 13 residues long. Germline CDR1 and CDR2: MDHEN and SYDVKM. For the CDR3, the DNA is TGTGCCACCACAGGGGCCGCCCTCGGGGATCAGTACTTC. Translated, it gives CATTGAALGDQYF.

The chain is built from TRBV6-5 and TRBJ1-3; D uncertain. The CDR3 runs 12 residues. Germline CDR1 MNHEY, CDR2 SVGAGI. Trimming took off 7 bases at V and 3 bases at J, with 7 bases between the two ends. Here the CDR3 DNA reads TGTGCCAGCAAAGGGCTTGGAAACACCATATATTTT. This gives the protein CASKGLGNTIYF.

For the CDR3, the DNA is TGTGCCAGCAGCCCTCTGACAGGTGCTAATTCACCCCTCCACTTT. It yields the protein CASSPLTGANSPLHF. V gene TRBV27 combines with J gene TRBJ1-6; possibly TRBD1 for D (6 bases). From germline, CDR1 is MNHEY and CDR2 SMNVEV (reference sequence). V lost 6 bases and J 6 bases, leaving 15 bases between the germline ends. This CDR3 has 15 amino acids.

This chain joins TRBV5-1 and TRBJ2-3; perhaps TRBD1 as D (6 bases). The V and J ends lost 3 bases and 6 bases respectively, with 14 bases between them. The CDR3 contains 14 residues. Germline CDR1 and CDR2: SGHRS and YFSETQ. The CDR3 DNA is TGCGCCAGCAGCTCCTACAGGGATGAGGATACGCAGTATTTT. The encoded protein is CASSSYRDEDTQYF.

V gene TRBV19 combines with J gene TRBJ2-3, with no clear D. V lost 3 bases and J lost 5, with 6 bases in between. This CDR3 contains 12 residues. The germline V gene has CDR1 LNHDA and CDR2 SQIVND (reference sequence). CDR3 nucleotide sequence: TGTGCCAGTAGTATCACCCGAGATACGCAGTATTTT. Amino acid sequence: CASSITRDTQYF. Full variable domain (outside the CDR3, taken from reference TRBV19 and TRBJ2-3): DGGITQSPKYLFRKEGQNVTLSCEQNLNHDAMYWYRQDPGQGLRLIYYSQIVNDFQKGDIAEGYSVSREKKESFPLTVTSAQKNPTAFYLCASSITRDTQYFGPGTRLTVL.

This chain joins TRBV9 and TRBJ2-1, with a tentative D call TRBD2 (7 bases). V was shortened by 3 bases and J by 6 bases, with 16 bases between the two germline ends. Germline V gene lookup returns CDR1 SGDLS and CDR2 YYNGEE. The CDR3 runs to 15 residues. The CDR3 coding sequence is TGTGCCAGCAGCGCTGGGGGGGACACCCTCAATGAGCAGTTCTTC. This translates into CASSAGGDTLNEQFF.

The chain has TRBV7-2 and TRBJ2-5; the D gene is possibly TRBD2 (5 bases). In germline, CDR1 is SGHTA, CDR2 FQGNSA. The V and J ends lost 6 bases and 5 bases respectively, with 19 bases between them. The CDR3 runs 15 residues. CDR3 DNA: TGTGCCAGCAGGCGACGCCGACAAGGAGGCGAGACCCAGTACTTC. The encoded protein is CASRRRRQGGETQYF.

V usage is TRBV10-3 and J usage is TRBJ2-5; D remains unclear. The V gene's germline CDR1 is ENHRY and CDR2 SYGVKD. The CDR3 is made up of 12 amino acids. V lost 0 bases and J 5 bases, leaving 4 bases between the germline ends. CDR3 in DNA: TGTGCCATCAGTGAGTCGACCGAGACCCAGTACTTC. This codes for CAISESTETQYF.

The CDR3: CAMNQDPRANTEAFF. In nucleotides, the CDR3 is TGTGCCATGAACCAAGACCCCAGGGCTAACACTGAAGCTTTCTTT. The gene calls are TRBV10-3 and TRBJ1-1; TRBD1 might be the D (5 bases). Germline values: CDR1 ENHRY, CDR2 SYGVKD. Trimming cost V 9 bases and J 2 bases, with 19 bases left between them. This CDR3 has 15 amino acids.

The rearrangement joins TRBV30 to TRBJ1-2, with a tentative D call TRBD1 (5 bases). Trimming took off 4 bases at V and 2 bases at J, with 14 bases between the two ends. The CDR3 has 14 residues. Germline V gives CDR1 GTSNPN, CDR2 SVGIG (reference sequence). For the CDR3, the DNA is TGTGCCTGGACCCCTAGGGGATCAAACTATGGCTACACCTTC. Translation: CAWTPRGSNYGYTF.

The chain employs TRBV18 and TRBJ1-4, with no clear D. Deletions cut 3 bases from V and 5 bases from J, with 10 bases between. This CDR3 spans 14 amino acids. Germline V CDR1 and CDR2: KGHSH, LQKENI. The CDR3 DNA sequence: TGTGCCAGCTCACCGGTACGGTCGAATGAAAAACTGTTTTTT. This codes for CASSPVRSNEKLFF. Supplemented by reference TRBV18 and TRBJ1-4, the full variable domain reads NAGVMQNPRHLVRRRGQEARLRCSPMKGHSHVYWYRQLPEEGLKFMVYLQKENIIDESGMPKERFSAEFPKEGPSILRIQQVVRGDSAAYFCASSPVRSNEKLFFGSGTQLSVL.

This chain joins TRBV5-4 and TRBJ1-4; TRBD1 is a possible D gene (5 bases). CDR3 size: 14 residues. From germline, CDR1 is SGHNT and CDR2 YYREEE (reference sequence). The V gene lost 2 bases and the J gene lost 8 bases, with 13 bases spanning the gap. CDR3 nucleotides: TGTGCCAGCAGCTTCGGTGGGACGGAGGAAAAACTGTTTTTT. Protein product: CASSFGGTEEKLFF.